This T cell receptor (beta chain) was identified in a study of identical twins. Study-wide findings and caveats: Excess low generation probability was seen in twin-shared out-of-frame alpha sequences. Modelling underestimated the level of out-of-frame TCR alpha sharing observed in monozygotic twins.

As to this clonotype: The antigen is undetermined.

Germline assignment: CDR1 LNHNV and CDR2 YYDKDF (reference sequence). The CDR3 loop spans 15 amino acids. Trimming took 0 bases from V and 5 from J, leaving 11 bases between them. Template switching (which added a universal primer site) was used, and cDNA carried unique molecular identifiers. TCRdb reprocessed the 5' RACE reads with MiXCR, giving one entry per CDR3 protein. This sample has around 490,000 distinct CDR3 sequences, with approximately 20% found just once. These same records also appear under a second study, on yellow fever vaccine responses in identical twins.

The chain employs TRBV15 and TRBJ2-1; D call uncertain. The sequencing input was CD4+ T cells sorted from blood. This receptor was taken from a woman under 30 in good health. The CDR3 DNA sequence: TGTGCCACCAGCAGAGATCGTAGGCGAGACAATGAGCAGTTCTTC. Protein sequence: CATSRDRRRDNEQFF. The whole variable domain, remainder taken from reference TRBV15 and TRBJ2-1, is DAMVIQNPRYQVTQFGKPVTLSCSQTLNHNVMYWYQQKSSQAPKLLFHYYDKDFNNEADTPDNFQSRRPNTSFCFLDIRSPGLGDTAMYLCATSRDRRRDNEQFFGPGTRLTVL.